This T cell receptor beta chain was identified during a study of CD8+ T cells in alopecia areata. Overall study context: Among treated patients, oral tofacitinib was administered at 5 to 10 mg twice daily. Findings of the study overall: Scalp clonality and expanded CD8+ clones among the top 100 fell significantly with tofacitinib.

This CDR3 has 15 amino acids. The germline V gene has CDR1 LGHNA and CDR2 YSLEER. V was shortened by 2 bases and J by 0 bases, with 10 bases between the two germline ends. Sample treatment: oral pan-JAK inhibitor, 5-10 mg twice daily. Collected material from alopecia areata patients comprised lesional scalp punch biopsies and peripheral blood. In the case of this clone: The antigen remains undetermined.

Extracted RNA was reverse transcribed into cDNA, the sequencing template. Clones were read by immunoSEQ multiplex PCR, and TCRdb kept only the in-frame ones, dropping some. Of around 190,000 clones listed, approximately 60% are singletons. The chain couples TRBV4-3 to TRBJ1-1; D gene uncertain. The TCR comes from a human donor with alopecia areata. The source material was CD4+ T cells sorted from blood, sampled at week 4, from a patient treated with tofacitinib. The CDR3 here is CASSQWPEMNTEAFF. The CDR3 DNA reads as TGCGCCAGCAGCCAATGGCCCGAAATGAACACTGAAGCTTTCTTT.